This TCR beta chain was recovered during a study of vaccination and CD4 T cells after COVID-19. At the level of the study: Median time from COVID diagnosis to post-COVID sampling was 100 to 130 days (35 to 161). Post-vaccination sampling time points for a few convalescent patients were day 14 and days 161 to 241.

Study-level results: SARS-CoV-2-reactive clonotype medians increased from roughly 21 to 40, not significantly. Convalescent patients showed a median approximately 83% of reactive clones that were seen only post-vaccination.

Time point: late sampling 161 to 241 days after vaccination in three convalescent patients. The length of the CDR3 is 14 residues. Between the trimmed V and J ends, which lost 5 bases and 6 bases, there was a span of 17 bases. CDR1 is LNHDA and CDR2 is SQIVND in the germline V gene (reference sequence). This clonotype turned up a few times. Its cognate antigen is unknown. TCRdb redid the calling of the PCR reads with MiXCR, one entry per CDR3 protein. The sample lists over 25,000 distinct CDR3 sequences; 50% were seen once. The sequences come from CD4+ T cells from blood, collected about 7 months after SARS-CoV-2 vaccination. The receptor's source is a human donor who had recovered from COVID-19. This chain connects TRBV19 to TRBJ2-7; D might be TRBD1 (6 bases). The CDR3 DNA reads as TGTGCCAGTAGTGAACAGGGCGTGGTGGGCGAGCAGTACTTC. This translates into CASSEQGVVGEQYF. The full variable domain, its missing parts supplied by reference TRBV19 and TRBJ2-7, is DGGITQSPKYLFRKEGQNVTLSCEQNLNHDAMYWYRQDPGQGLRLIYYSQIVNDFQKGDIAEGYSVSREKKESFPLTVTSAQKNPTAFYLCASSEQGVVGEQYFGPGTRLTVT.